Listed here are 19 T cell receptor beta chains from one sample, sequenced in a study of T cell responses to AZD1222 COVID-19 vaccine. Generated by immunoSEQ multiplex PCR, the TCRdb table keeps only in-frame clones and is missing some. This sample carries approximately 130,000 clones, more than 85% of them seen once, and the ten largest clones take roughly 0.91%. The sequencing used peripheral blood, collected on day 0 of AZD1222 vaccination. The origin of the receptors is an adult in good health.

The chain employs TRBV29-1 and TRBJ1-1, with 7 bases lining up with TRBD1. The junction had 11 bases not matched to a gene; V was cut back by 2 bases and J by 8 bases. The germline gives CDR1 SQVTM, CDR2 ANQGSEA. CDR3 length: 14 residues. The CDR3 spells CSVEMFGTASEAFF. The CDR3, as DNA: TGCAGCGTTGAAATGTTCGGGACAGCCTCCGAAGCTTTCTTT.

V is TRBV5-1 and J is TRBJ1-2; TRBD1 matches at 11 bases. The CDR3 covers 15 residues. Germline V gives CDR1 SGHRS, CDR2 YFSETQ. The V segment lost 4 bases and the J segment 4 bases; nucleotides outside the gene matches: 6. CDR3 DNA sequence: TGCGCCAGCAGCATCGGACAGGGGGCGAGCTATGGCTACACCTTC. Translated: CASSIGQGASYGYTF.

This chain connects TRBV5-1 to TRBJ2-3; 8 bases match TRBD2. This CDR3 spans 17 amino acids. V was pared by 1 base and J by 5 bases, with 12 bases of the junction left unmatched. CDR1 and CDR2 from the germline V gene are SGHRS and YFSETQ. The CDR3 DNA follows: TGCGCCAGCAGCTTGATCGGGGGGGCCTTAGGAGTAGATACGCAGTATTTT. This encodes CASSLIGGALGVDTQYF.

This chain connects TRBV20-1 to TRBJ1-6; D gene unclear. V lost 5 bases, J lost 14 bases, and 13 bases lay in between. This CDR3 has 11 amino acids. The germline gives CDR1 DFQATT, CDR2 SNEGSKA (reference sequence). For the CDR3, the DNA is TGCAGTGCTGAGGGAGGCCGCACCCTCCACTTT. Encoded protein: CSAEGGRTLHF.

The chain recombines TRBV2 with TRBJ1-2, with a tentative D call TRBD1 (5 bases). Looked up from germline, CDR1 is SNHLY and CDR2 is FYNNEI. This CDR3 contains 16 residues. The V gene lost 5 bases and the J gene lost 0 bases, with 16 bases spanning the gap. Written as DNA, the CDR3 is TGTGCCAGCAGTTTAGACAGAGCCACTTCTAACTATGGCTACACCTTC. Amino acids: CASSLDRATSNYGYTF.

The CDR3 sequence: CASTPTVNTEAFF. The CDR3 DNA reads TGTGCCAGCACCCCGACAGTAAACACTGAAGCTTTCTTT. The V gene is TRBV6-5, the J gene TRBJ1-1, with D perhaps TRBD1 (5 bases). The CDR3 extends over 13 amino acids. V lost 7 bases and J 2 bases, leaving 11 bases between the germline ends. CDR1 is MNHEY and CDR2 is SVGAGI in the germline V gene.

This chain connects TRBV5-4 to TRBJ1-1; D is undetermined. V was clipped by 4 bases and J by 6 bases, with 7 bases between them. The CDR3 extends over 11 amino acids. Germline V gene sequence: CDR1 SGHNT, CDR2 YYREEE (reference sequence). In DNA form, the CDR3 reads TGTGCCAGCAGCGGAGATGCTGAAGCTTTCTTT. Translated: CASSGDAEAFF.

The DNA of the CDR3 is TGTGCCAGTAGTAGTAGACAGGGGGACAATGAGCAGTTCTTC. This sequence encodes CASSSRQGDNEQFF. The chain employs TRBV19 and TRBJ2-1, with 9 bases matching TRBD1. J gave up 5 bases and V 4 bases, and 3 bases lay outside the gene matches. This CDR3 contains 14 residues. Germline assignment: CDR1 LNHDA and CDR2 SQIVND (reference sequence).

The rearrangement links TRBV19 to TRBJ1-5; the D is unclear. Per the germline V gene, CDR1 is LNHDA and CDR2 is SQIVND (reference sequence). The CDR3 contains 13 residues. V was cut by 7 bases and J by 3 bases, with 10 bases left in between. DNA for the CDR3: TGTGCCAGTATGTCTAGCCCCAATCAGCCCCAGCATTTT. Encoded protein: CASMSSPNQPQHF.

The chain joins TRBV7-6 to TRBJ2-1; no clear D. Trimming took 2 bases from V and 4 from J, leaving 12 bases between them. Looked up from germline, CDR1 is SGHVS and CDR2 is FNYEAQ. The CDR3 extends over 15 amino acids. The DNA for the CDR3 is TGTGCCAGCAGCTTACTAGTGGCTCCATACAATGAGCAGTTCTTC. Its translation: CASSLLVAPYNEQFF.

This clone was observed once. This chain connects TRBV7-9 to TRBJ1-2, with 8 bases that match TRBD1. The CDR3 totals 14 residues. The V gene end was trimmed by 3 bases and the J gene end by 4 bases; junction bases not matched to a gene: 4. Germline V lookup: CDR1 SEHNR, CDR2 FQNEAQ (reference sequence). CDR3 loop: CASSLGQASYGYTF. The DNA of the CDR3 is TGTGCCAGCAGCTTGGGACAGGCTTCCTATGGCTACACCTTC.

V gene TRBV5-4 combines with J gene TRBJ2-2, with TRBD2 matching over 11 bases. The CDR3 covers 17 residues. V lost 2 bases and J lost 6; bases outside the gene matches: 9. Germline V gives CDR1 SGHNT, CDR2 YYREEE (reference sequence). CDR3 sequence (DNA): TGTGCCAGCAGCTTTGGACTAGCGGGCTTGGAAGCCGGGGAGCTGTTTTTT. Its protein product is CASSFGLAGLEAGELFF.

The V gene is TRBV30, the J gene TRBJ1-1; no clear D gene. The CDR3 has 14 amino acids. Trimming took 5 bases from V and 6 from J, leaving 19 bases between them. Germline CDR1 reads GTSNPN; CDR2 reads SVGIG (reference sequence). The CDR3 coding sequence is TGTGCCTGGGGTCCCATGGGAGGAGTGTCTGAAGCTTTCTTT. Its protein product is CAWGPMGGVSEAFF. Variable domain in full (rest from reference TRBV30 and TRBJ1-1): SQTIHQWPATLVQPVGSPLSLECTVEGTSNPNLYWYRQAAGRGLQLLFYSVGIGQISSEVPQNLSASRPQDRQFILSSKKLLLSDSGFYLCAWGPMGGVSEAFFGQGTRLTVV.

The genes are TRBV12-3 or TRBV12-4 and TRBJ1-1; D possibly corresponds to TRBD1 (6 bases). Between the trimmed V and J ends, which lost 3 bases and 4 bases, there was a span of 9 bases. The CDR3 has 13 amino acids. CDR3: CASSFVTGTEAFF. DNA for the CDR3: TGTGCCAGCAGTTTTGTGACAGGCACTGAAGCTTTCTTT.

This chain connects TRBV4-1 to TRBJ1-1, with D unclear. The CDR3 is made up of 18 amino acids. Per germline, CDR1 MGHRA and CDR2 YSYEKL. Trimming cost V 1 base and J 0 bases, with 18 bases left between them. In DNA, the CDR3 is TGCGCCAGCAGCCAAGTCGGCCGAAAATCGTCCATGAACACTGAAGCTTTCTTT. Translating gives CASSQVGRKSSMNTEAFF.

The chain joins TRBV5-1 to TRBJ1-2; TRBD1 aligns across 8 bases. V shed 0 bases and J 2 bases; nucleotides not matched to a gene: 6. CDR1 and CDR2 (germline): SGHRS, YFSETQ. CDR3 length: 16 residues. In nucleotides, the CDR3 is TGCGCCAGCAGCTTGGCGGCAGGGGGCTCGAACTATGGCTACACCTTC. It yields the protein CASSLAAGGSNYGYTF.

The genes are TRBV5-1 and TRBJ1-2; D is possibly TRBD1 (5 bases). The CDR3 totals 15 residues. V lost 1 base and J 3 bases, leaving 13 bases between the germline ends. Germline CDR1 SGHRS, CDR2 YFSETQ. CDR3: CASSLSAGLYYGYTF. In nucleotides, the CDR3 is TGCGCCAGCAGCTTGTCGGCAGGGTTATACTATGGCTACACCTTC.

V usage is TRBV2 and J usage is TRBJ2-2, with D perhaps matching TRBD2 (5 bases). Germline V lookup: CDR1 SNHLY, CDR2 FYNNEI. The V end lost 4 bases, the J end lost 6 bases, and 6 bases lay between the germline ends. The CDR3 sequence is 12 residues long. Here the CDR3 reads CASSVLAGELFF. The CDR3, as DNA: TGTGCCAGCAGTGTACTAGCCGGGGAGCTGTTTTTT.

This clone was recorded only once. The genes are TRBV6-6 and TRBJ2-5, with 10 positions matching TRBD1. This CDR3 contains 16 residues. Per the germline V gene, CDR1 is MNHNY and CDR2 is SVGAGI (reference sequence). The junction had 9 bases not matched to a gene; V was cut back by 6 bases and J by 2 bases. The DNA for the CDR3 is TGTGCCAGCAGACAGACAGGGGGCGAATCACAAGAGACCCAGTACTTC. Translated: CASRQTGGESQETQYF.